The 5 T cell receptor beta chains below all came from one sample that was sequenced in a study of T cell responses to AZD1222 COVID-19 vaccine. Method: immunoSEQ multiplex PCR; TCRdb's copy keeps in-frame clones and lacks some. Of 120,000 or so clones in the sample, around 87% were seen once. Material: peripheral blood, obtained on day 0 of AZD1222 vaccination. The receptors come from an adult in good health.

The genes are TRBV5-1 and TRBJ1-1, with D possibly matching TRBD1 (5 bases). The CDR3 consists of 15 residues. Trimming removed 0 bases from V and 2 bases from J, with 11 bases in between. Germline V gene data show CDR1 as SGHRS and CDR2 as YFSETQ. The CDR3 region is CASSLGRGENTEAFF. The DNA for the CDR3 is TGCGCCAGCAGCTTGGGCCGGGGGGAAAACACTGAAGCTTTCTTT.

The chain employs TRBV6-1 and TRBJ2-2; D is unclear. V was shortened by 1 base and J by 10 bases, with 7 bases between the two germline ends. Germline V gene sequence: CDR1 MNHNS, CDR2 SASEGT. The CDR3 sequence is 12 residues long. CDR3 nucleotides: TGTGCCAGCAGTGAAGGGTGGGAGGAGCTGTTTTTT. This codes for CASSEGWEELFF.

V and J are TRBV5-1 and TRBJ1-5; D is perhaps TRBD1 (6 bases). Germline V gives CDR1 SGHRS, CDR2 YFSETQ. Trimming took 0 bases from V and 10 from J, leaving 17 bases between them. CDR3 length equals 15 residues. The CDR3 sequence is CASSLVGGATDPQHF. CDR3 DNA sequence: TGCGCCAGCAGCTTGGTGGGGGGGGCAACGGATCCCCAGCATTTT.

In its sample, this clone was seen a few times. The CDR3 protein is CASSPSRSPYNEQFF. The CDR3, as DNA: TGTGCCAGCAGTCCGTCACGGAGTCCATACAATGAGCAGTTCTTC. This chain uses TRBV6-6 with TRBJ2-1; D unresolved. From germline, CDR1 is MNHNY and CDR2 SVGAGI (reference sequence). This CDR3 is built from 15 residues. V was cut by 5 bases and J by 4 bases, with 15 bases left in between.

The chain has TRBV7-9 and TRBJ1-4; TRBD1 matches 9 bases. With V trimmed by 2 bases and J by 6 bases, 1 base remained unmatched. The germline CDR1 and CDR2 sequences are SEHNR and FQNEAQ (reference sequence). The CDR3 covers 14 residues. The CDR3: CASSLRTGDEKLFF. CDR3 coding DNA: TGTGCCAGCAGCTTACGGACAGGGGATGAAAAACTGTTTTTT.